This entry concerns a single T cell receptor beta chain. Assay: immunoSEQ multiplex PCR; the TCRdb copy retains only in-frame clones and omits some. Of roughly 2,300,000 clones in the sample, under 95% were seen once. The CDR3 has 15 amino acids. Germline V lookup: CDR1 MDHEN, CDR2 SYDVKM. Between the trimmed V and J ends, which lost 2 bases and 4 bases, there was a span of 14 bases. This entry is derived from a study of shared clonotypes between healthy human individuals. The TCR sequence derives from a man aged 18 to 35 in good health. Some clones in this sample may be carry-over from other donors' samples. Sequences were obtained from naive CD4+ T cells from PBMCs. This sample's subset: CD45RA+ positively selected. The chain has TRBV28 and TRBJ1-2; the D gene is possibly TRBD1 (5 bases). The CDR3 loop reads CASSLIFDRVYGYTF. The CDR3 DNA reads TGTGCCAGCAGTTTAATATTTGACAGAGTCTATGGCTACACCTTC.